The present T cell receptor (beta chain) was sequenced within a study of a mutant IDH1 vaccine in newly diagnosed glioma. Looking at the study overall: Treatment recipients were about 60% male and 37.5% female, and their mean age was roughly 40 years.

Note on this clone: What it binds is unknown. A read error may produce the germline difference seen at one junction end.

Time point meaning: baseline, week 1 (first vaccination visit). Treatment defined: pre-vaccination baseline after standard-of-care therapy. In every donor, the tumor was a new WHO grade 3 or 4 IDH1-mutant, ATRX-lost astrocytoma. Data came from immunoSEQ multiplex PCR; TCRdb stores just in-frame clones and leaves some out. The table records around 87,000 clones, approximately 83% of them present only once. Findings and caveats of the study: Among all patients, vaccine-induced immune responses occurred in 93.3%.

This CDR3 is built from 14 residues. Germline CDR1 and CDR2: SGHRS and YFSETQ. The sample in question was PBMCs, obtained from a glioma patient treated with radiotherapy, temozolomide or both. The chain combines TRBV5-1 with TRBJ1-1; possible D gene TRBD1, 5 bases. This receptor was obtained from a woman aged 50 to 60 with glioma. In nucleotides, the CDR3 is TGCGCCAGCAACTTGGCCGGGGCGGGCACTGAAGCTTTCTTT. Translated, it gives CASNLAGAGTEAFF.